The T cell receptor beta chain under discussion was sequenced for a study of T cell changes during pregnancy in multiple sclerosis. This CDR3 has 14 residues. CDR1 and CDR2 (germline): LNHDA, SQIVND (reference sequence). V was trimmed by 4 bases and J by 3 bases, leaving 10 bases between them. Using immunoSEQ multiplex PCR, the repertoire was profiled, and TCRdb retains in-frame clones only, with some absent. Among fewer than 90,000 clones listed, 93% were seen once. Sequencing used peripheral blood, obtained in the third trimester of pregnancy. The chain has TRBV19 and TRBJ1-5; no clear D. This TCR was recovered from a female donor in good health, enrolled as a control in a pregnancy study. The CDR3 DNA reads as TGTGCCAGTAGTACCCCCAGGTACAATCAGCCCCAGCATTTT. Residues: CASSTPRYNQPQHF.